This TCR beta chain comes out of a study of persistence of HIV-infected CD4 T cells. The libraries were made with immunoSEQ version 4 in survey mode. The repertoire was sequenced with immunoSEQ multiplex PCR; TCRdb's copy has only in-frame clones and lacks some. The sample holds about 45,000 clones, around 89% seen once. Trimming took 4 bases from V and 0 from J, leaving 4 bases between them. The CDR3 has 13 residues. CDR1 is SNHLY and CDR2 is FYNNEI in the germline V gene. Cells were stimulated nonspecifically with anti-CD3/anti-CD28 magnetic beads. Sorting of responding CD4+ T cells relied on upregulated CD40 ligand together with CD69. For this clone: Its antigen remains unidentified.

The receptor was isolated from an adult woman with HIV who was CMV-seropositive. The V gene is TRBV2, the J gene TRBJ1-3; D is unresolved. Specimen: CD4+ T cells sorted from PBMCs after approximately 19-hour stimulation, collected from a patient who received antiretroviral therapy. The CDR3 here is CASSGGSGNTIYF. DNA for the CDR3: TGTGCCAGCAGTGGGGGCTCTGGAAACACCATATATTTT. The entire variable domain, with the rest obtained from reference TRBV2 and TRBJ1-3, is as follows: EPEVTQTPSHQVTQMGQEVILRCVPISNHLYFYWYRQILGQKVEFLVSFYNNEISEKSEIFDDQFSVERPDGSNFTLKIRSTKLEDSAMYFCASSGGSGNTIYFGEGSWLTVV.